Below are 29 T cell receptor beta chains sequenced from a single sample in a study of cytomegalovirus exposure and HLA in healthy donors. The PCR had 60 Vbeta and 13 Jbeta primers. Here immunoSEQ multiplex PCR was the method, and the copy in TCRdb shows in-frame clones only, minus some. The sample lists tens of thousands of clones, 62% occurring once. Sample: PBMCs. Receptor source: a male donor in good health and CMV-seropositive.

The rearrangement uses TRBV6-1 and TRBJ1-1; 8 bases map to TRBD1. Germline assignment: CDR1 MNHNS and CDR2 SASEGT. The CDR3 contains 13 residues. Unmatched junction bases numbered 6, after V lost 8 bases and J lost 4 bases. The CDR3 loop is CASLQGVSTEAFF. The DNA of the CDR3 is TGTGCCAGCCTACAGGGGGTTTCCACTGAAGCTTTCTTT.

V and J are TRBV6-5 and TRBJ1-2, with 9 bases identical to TRBD1. There are 16 residues in the CDR3. Trimming at V came to 2 bases and at J to 6 bases, leaving 10 bases not matched to a gene. CDR1 is MNHEY, CDR2 SVGAGI, per germline. CDR3 protein: CASSYPPGQGRNGYTF. The CDR3 bases are TGTGCCAGCAGTTACCCACCGGGACAGGGAAGGAATGGCTACACCTTC.

The chain employs TRBV6-5 and TRBJ1-2; D might be TRBD1 (5 bases). Germline assignment: CDR1 MNHEY and CDR2 SVGAGI. The V and J ends lost 4 bases and 8 bases respectively, with 17 bases between them. CDR3 length: 14 residues. The CDR3 spells CASSSRQGLYGYTF. DNA for the CDR3: TGTGCCAGCAGTTCGCGTCAGGGCTTGTACGGCTACACCTTC.

The chain carries TRBV5-6 and TRBJ1-2; 8 nucleotides align to TRBD1. The V segment lost 4 bases and the J segment 1 base; nucleotides outside the gene matches: 3. CDR3 length equals 14 residues. CDR1 and CDR2 from the germline V gene are SGHDT and YYEEEE. The CDR3 spells CASSAGQVNYGYTF. The CDR3, as DNA: TGTGCCAGCAGCGCGGGACAGGTTAACTATGGCTACACCTTC.

This clone showed up just a few times. The chain has TRBV7-9 and TRBJ2-1, with 7 bases matching TRBD2. Germline lookup yields CDR1 SEHNR and CDR2 FQNEAQ (reference sequence). Trimming took 5 bases from V and 5 from J; bases not matched to a gene: 12. The length of the CDR3 is 16 residues. The CDR3, as DNA: TGTGCCAGCAGCCCCACCGGACGGGGGAGGGACAATGAGCAGTTCTTC. Translating it yields CASSPTGRGRDNEQFF.

This clone showed up just once. The rearrangement joins TRBV4-2 to TRBJ1-1; weak D call: TRBD1 (6 bases). CDR1 is LGHNA, CDR2 YNFKEQ, per germline. V lost 1 base and J lost 0, with 9 bases in between. The CDR3 is 15 residues long. In DNA form, the CDR3 reads TGTGCCAGCAGCCAAGGGGGGCAGCTGAACACTGAAGCTTTCTTT. It yields the protein CASSQGGQLNTEAFF.

This clone has just a few counts. The J gene is TRBJ2-1, the V gene TRBV5-1, with a tentative D call TRBD2 (6 bases). Between the trimmed V and J ends, which lost 5 bases and 6 bases, there was a span of 6 bases. The CDR3 consists of 11 residues. Germline CDR1 and CDR2: SGHRS and YFSETQ. CDR3 DNA: TGCGCCAGCAGGGGGGGCAATGAGCAGTTCTTC. Translation: CASRGGNEQFF.

This rearrangement joins TRBV7-9 to TRBJ2-4; 7 bases line up with TRBD1. The germline V gene encodes CDR1 SEHNR and CDR2 FQNEAQ (reference sequence). The CDR3 is 11 amino acids. V shed 5 bases, J shed 13 bases, and the junction held 5 bases outside the gene matches. CDR3: CASSPEGQQYF. The DNA for the CDR3 is TGTGCCAGCAGCCCAGAGGGACAGCAGTACTTC.

V gene TRBV10-3 combines with J gene TRBJ2-5, with 8 positions matching TRBD2. V shed 6 bases, J shed 5 bases, and the junction held 8 bases outside the gene matches. The CDR3 extends over 14 amino acids. Germline V gene sequence: CDR1 ENHRY, CDR2 SYGVKD. The DNA for the CDR3 is TGTGCCATCAGGGCGGGAGGCCTGGGGGAGACCCAGTACTTC. Translated, it gives CAIRAGGLGETQYF.

This clone was found a few times. The chain recombines TRBV30 with TRBJ2-1; the match to TRBD2 covers 8 bases. Per germline, CDR1 GTSNPN and CDR2 SVGIG (reference sequence). Germline trimming cut 0 bases from V and 3 bases from J; bases unmatched to any gene: 10. CDR3 size: 17 residues. The CDR3 region has the DNA TGTGCCTGGAGTGTGCCGGGGGGGTTCTCTCTCTACAATGAGCAGTTCTTC. Translating it yields CAWSVPGGFSLYNEQFF.

The chain uses TRBV14 and TRBJ1-2; a possible D gene is TRBD1 (5 bases). There are 13 residues in the CDR3. Germline V CDR1 and CDR2: SGHDN, FVKESK. Between the trimmed V and J ends, which lost 2 bases and 6 bases, there was a span of 10 bases. The CDR3 DNA reads as TGTGCCAGCAGCCAAATGGGGGGAGATGGCTACACCTTC. Protein sequence: CASSQMGGDGYTF.

The chain uses TRBV7-9 and TRBJ2-2; 7 bases are shared with TRBD2. The CDR3 is made up of 15 amino acids. Trimming cost V 3 bases and J 4 bases; bases outside gene matches: 5. Germline-derived CDR1 and CDR2 are SEHNR and FQNEAQ (reference sequence). The CDR3 here is CASSFKRDSTGELFF. The DNA of the CDR3 is TGTGCCAGCAGCTTTAAGCGGGACTCCACCGGGGAGCTGTTTTTT.

This clone was picked up one time. An end of the junction does not agree with germline; a read error may underlie this. The rearrangement uses TRBV27 and TRBJ1-3; the D gene is possibly TRBD1 (5 bases). Per germline, CDR1 MNHEY and CDR2 SMNVEV (reference sequence). The length of the CDR3 is 15 residues. The CDR3 DNA sequence: TGTGCCAGCAGTTCGACAGACAGTTATGGAGACACCATATATTTT. Its translation: CASSSTDSYGDTIYF.

This clone was picked up a small number of times. J is TRBJ2-1 and V is TRBV7-6; tentatively, D is TRBD1 (5 bases). CDR3 size: 17 residues. V was clipped by 1 base and J by 1 base, with 14 bases between them. Germline V lookup: CDR1 SGHVS, CDR2 FNYEAQ. In DNA form, the CDR3 reads TGTGCCAGCAGCTTAGGTGGGTGGGGCAGTTCCTACAATGAGCAGTTCTTC. It yields the protein CASSLGGWGSSYNEQFF.

This clone has only one observation. This chain uses TRBV14 with TRBJ2-1, with 7 positions matching TRBD2. The V gene's germline CDR1 is SGHDN and CDR2 FVKESK. With V trimmed by 2 bases and J by 5 bases, 9 bases remained unmatched. The CDR3 sequence is 16 residues long. The CDR3 coding sequence is TGTGCCAGCAGCCAAAGGGCGGGAGTTCGGCACAATGAGCAGTTCTTC. Residues: CASSQRAGVRHNEQFF.

The gene calls are TRBV27 and TRBJ1-6; the D is unclear. Trimming pared 4 bases from V and 10 bases from J, leaving 11 bases between. From germline, CDR1 is MNHEY and CDR2 SMNVEV (reference sequence). CDR3 length equals 13 residues. This CDR3 is CASSWGGKSPLHF. The CDR3 bases are TGTGCCAGCAGTTGGGGAGGGAAATCACCCCTCCACTTT.

This chain connects TRBV19 to TRBJ1-5; TRBD1 agrees at 7 bases. The CDR3 runs 16 residues. With V trimmed by 2 bases and J by 3 bases, 7 bases remained unmatched. Germline V CDR1 and CDR2: LNHDA, SQIVND (reference sequence). This CDR3 is CASSILQGLLNQPQHF. The CDR3 nucleotides read TGTGCCAGTAGTATATTACAGGGGCTTCTCAATCAGCCCCAGCATTTT.

CDR3 sequence: CASSPQGTLMNTEAFF. Written as DNA, the CDR3 is TGTGCCAGCAGCCCCCAGGGGACCTTAATGAACACTGAAGCTTTCTTT. This chain links TRBV7-9 with TRBJ1-1, with D possibly matching TRBD1 (6 bases). CDR1 and CDR2 (germline): SEHNR, FQNEAQ (reference sequence). The length of the CDR3 is 16 residues. Trimming shortened V by 5 bases and J by 0 bases, and 16 bases separated the two germline ends.

The V call is TRBV5-1, the J call TRBJ1-3, with D possibly TRBD1 on 6 matching bases. This CDR3 region has 15 residues. Germline CDR1 and CDR2: SGHRS and YFSETQ. V shed 5 bases and J shed 4 bases, with 16 bases lying between them. The CDR3 DNA reads TGCGCCAGCAGTCTCGGACAGACAAAAGGAAACACCATATATTTT. Encoded protein: CASSLGQTKGNTIYF.

In this sample, this clone turned up a few times. V gene TRBV11-2 combines with J gene TRBJ1-1, with D possibly TRBD1 on 6 matching bases. CDR1 and CDR2 (germline): SGHAT, FQNNGV. The CDR3 is 17 amino acids. V was cut by 1 base and J by 0 bases, with 15 bases left in between. The CDR3 coding sequence is TGTGCCAGCAGCTTAGGTTACAGGGTGGTGATGAACACTGAAGCTTTCTTT. Amino acids: CASSLGYRVVMNTEAFF.

The table lists this clone with a few counts. The chain employs TRBV30 and TRBJ1-1; tentative D call: TRBD1 (5 bases). Trimming took 4 bases from V and 7 from J, leaving 13 bases between them. Germline loops: CDR1 GTSNPN, CDR2 SVGIG (reference sequence). The CDR3 loop spans 12 amino acids. CDR3 sequence (DNA): TGTGCCTGGACTCCCGCGGGGGGTGAAGCTTTCTTT. This codes for CAWTPAGGEAFF.

The chain is built from TRBV29-1 and TRBJ2-7, with D maybe TRBD2 (5 bases). Germline V gene data show CDR1 as SQVTM and CDR2 as ANQGSEA. Between the trimmed V and J ends, which lost 3 bases and 4 bases, there was a span of 16 bases. This CDR3 spans 14 amino acids. This chain's CDR3 is CSVELKGREYEQYF. The DNA for the CDR3 is TGCAGCGTTGAGTTAAAAGGAAGGGAGTACGAGCAGTACTTC.

This chain links TRBV2 with TRBJ2-7, with TRBD2 matching over 7 bases. With V trimmed by 1 base and J by 3 bases, 0 bases remained unmatched. The CDR3 has 13 residues. From germline, CDR1 is SNHLY and CDR2 FYNNEI. The CDR3 loop is CASSEERGYEQYF. As DNA, the CDR3 is TGTGCCAGCAGTGAAGAGCGGGGCTACGAGCAGTACTTC. Full variable domain (outside the CDR3, taken from reference TRBV2 and TRBJ2-7): EPEVTQTPSHQVTQMGQEVILRCVPISNHLYFYWYRQILGQKVEFLVSFYNNEISEKSEIFDDQFSVERPDGSNFTLKIRSTKLEDSAMYFCASSEERGYEQYFGPGTRLTVT.

The rearrangement joins TRBV11-3 to TRBJ2-1, with TRBD2 as a possible D gene (5 bases). The V gene's germline CDR1 is SGHNT and CDR2 YENEEA. Trimming stripped 1 base from V and 5 bases from J, with 9 bases between. The CDR3 extends over 14 amino acids. The CDR3 spells CASSLGQRNNEQFF. CDR3 in DNA: TGTGCCAGCAGCTTAGGTCAGCGGAACAATGAGCAGTTCTTC.

The V call is TRBV18, the J call TRBJ2-7, with 10 bases lining up with TRBD1. Unmatched junction bases numbered 6, after V lost 4 bases and J lost 6 bases. CDR3 size: 14 residues. The germline CDR1 and CDR2 sequences are KGHSH and LQKENI. In DNA, the CDR3 is TGTGCCAGCTCACGGGACAGGGGATTTCTCGAGCAGTACTTC. As protein: CASSRDRGFLEQYF. Full variable domain (rest looked up from reference TRBV18 and TRBJ2-7): NAGVMQNPRHLVRRRGQEARLRCSPMKGHSHVYWYRQLPEEGLKFMVYLQKENIIDESGMPKERFSAEFPKEGPSILRIQQVVRGDSAAYFCASSRDRGFLEQYFGPGTRLTVT.

V gene TRBV11-2 combines with J gene TRBJ2-7, with D maybe TRBD1 (5 bases). Trimming stripped 5 bases from V and 3 bases from J, with 20 bases between. The CDR3 loop spans 16 amino acids. Per the germline V gene, CDR1 is SGHAT and CDR2 is FQNNGV. The CDR3 region is CASSPPRQGLNYEQYF. CDR3 nucleotides: TGTGCCAGCAGCCCCCCCCGTCAGGGCCTCAACTACGAGCAGTACTTC.

This clone is categorized as medium-sized. The chain carries TRBV18 and TRBJ2-2, with D possibly matching TRBD2 (5 bases). Germline CDR1 KGHSH, CDR2 LQKENI. The V end lost 7 bases, the J end lost 6 bases, and 9 bases lay between the germline ends. This CDR3 is 12 amino acids long. CDR3 amino acids: CASWTGAGELFF. As DNA, the CDR3 is TGTGCCAGCTGGACCGGGGCCGGGGAGCTGTTTTTT.

This chain connects TRBV19 to TRBJ2-5; a weak D match, TRBD1 (5 bases). CDR1 and CDR2 from the germline V gene are LNHDA and SQIVND (reference sequence). Trimming removed 10 bases from V and 5 bases from J, with 17 bases in between. The CDR3 totals 13 residues. The CDR3 spells CATKVQDGETQYF. The CDR3 DNA reads TGTGCCACAAAAGTACAGGATGGGGAGACCCAGTACTTC. Based on the CDR3 plus reference TRBV19 and TRBJ2-5, the full variable domain is DGGITQSPKYLFRKEGQNVTLSCEQNLNHDAMYWYRQDPGQGLRLIYYSQIVNDFQKGDIAEGYSVSREKKESFPLTVTSAQKNPTAFYLCATKVQDGETQYFGPGTRLLVL.

The table lists this clone with a few counts. This chain links TRBV4-3 with TRBJ1-1; TRBD1 aligns across 7 bases. The CDR3 spans 21 residues. Germline loops: CDR1 LGHNA, CDR2 YSLEER. V was clipped by 0 bases and J by 1 base; unmatched bases: 20. The CDR3 reads CASSQESIPRDSPLSNTEAFF. The CDR3 DNA is TGCGCCAGCAGCCAAGAGTCCATTCCCCGGGACAGCCCCTTGTCGAACACTGAAGCTTTCTTT.